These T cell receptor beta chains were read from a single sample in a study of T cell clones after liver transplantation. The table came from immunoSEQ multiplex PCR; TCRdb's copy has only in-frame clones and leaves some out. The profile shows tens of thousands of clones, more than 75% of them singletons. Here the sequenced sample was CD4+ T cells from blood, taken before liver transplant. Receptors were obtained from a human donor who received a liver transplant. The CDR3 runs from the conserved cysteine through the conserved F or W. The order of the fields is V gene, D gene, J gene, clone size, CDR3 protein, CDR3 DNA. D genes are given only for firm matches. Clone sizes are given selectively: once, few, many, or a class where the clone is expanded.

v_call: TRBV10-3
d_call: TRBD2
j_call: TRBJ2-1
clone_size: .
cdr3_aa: CAISLGTSVYNEQFF
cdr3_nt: TGTGCCATCTCTCTTGGGACTAGCGTATACAATGAGCAGTTCTTC

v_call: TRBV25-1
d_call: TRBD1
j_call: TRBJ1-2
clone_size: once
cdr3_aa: CASSGWDSLYGYTF
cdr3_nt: TGTGCCAGCAGTGGTTGGGACAGTCTCTATGGCTACACCTTC

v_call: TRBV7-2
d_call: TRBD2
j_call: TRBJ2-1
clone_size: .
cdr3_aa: CASSGAGVVNEQFF
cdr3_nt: TGTGCCAGCAGTGGGGCGGGAGTTGTCAATGAGCAGTTCTTC

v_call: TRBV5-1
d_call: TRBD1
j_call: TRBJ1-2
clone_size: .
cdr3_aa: CASSLGTASPYGYTF
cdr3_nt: TGCGCCAGCAGCCTCGGGACAGCGTCTCCCTATGGCTACACCTTC

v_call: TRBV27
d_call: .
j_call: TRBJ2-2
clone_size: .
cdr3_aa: CASRDPGGGELFF
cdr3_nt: TGTGCCAGCAGGGATCCTGGGGGCGGGGAGCTGTTTTTT

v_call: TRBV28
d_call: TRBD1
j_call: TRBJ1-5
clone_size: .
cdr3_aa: CASTRGQGFNQPQHF
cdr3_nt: TGTGCCAGCACCCGAGGACAGGGATTCAATCAGCCCCAGCATTTT

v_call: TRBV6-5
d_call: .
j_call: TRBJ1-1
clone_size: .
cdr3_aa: CASSYWGNTEAFF
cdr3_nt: TGTGCCAGCAGTTACTGGGGAAACACTGAAGCTTTCTTT

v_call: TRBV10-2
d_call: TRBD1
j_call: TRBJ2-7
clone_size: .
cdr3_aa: CASSVRPPRTGGEQYF
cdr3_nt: TGCGCCAGCAGTGTCAGACCACCCAGGACAGGCGGGGAGCAGTACTTC

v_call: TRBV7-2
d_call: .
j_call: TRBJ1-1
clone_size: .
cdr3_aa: CASSPGTGLEAFF
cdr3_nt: TGTGCCAGCAGCCCTGGGACGGGCCTTGAAGCTTTCTTT

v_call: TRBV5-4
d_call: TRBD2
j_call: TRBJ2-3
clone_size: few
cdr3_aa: CASSSGTSGSTDTQYF
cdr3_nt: TGTGCCAGCAGCTCTGGGACTAGCGGGAGCACAGATACGCAGTATTTT

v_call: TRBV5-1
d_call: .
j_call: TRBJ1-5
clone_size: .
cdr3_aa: CASSLSPSGLGNQPQHF
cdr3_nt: TGCGCCAGCAGCTTGTCTCCATCGGGACTCGGGAATCAGCCCCAGCATTTT

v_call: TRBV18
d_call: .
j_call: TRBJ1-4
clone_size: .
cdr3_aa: CASSPPSRHLNEKLFF
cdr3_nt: TGTGCCAGCTCACCACCGTCCCGACACCTGAATGAAAAACTGTTTTTT

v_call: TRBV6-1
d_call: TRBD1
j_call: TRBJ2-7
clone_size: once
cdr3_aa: CATGQSSSYEQYF
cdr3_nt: TGTGCCACGGGACAGTCGAGCTCCTACGAGCAGTACTTC

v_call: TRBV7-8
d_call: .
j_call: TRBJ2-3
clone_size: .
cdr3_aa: CASSLSGSTDTQYF
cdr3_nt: TGTGCCAGCAGCTTGAGTGGGAGCACAGATACGCAGTATTTT

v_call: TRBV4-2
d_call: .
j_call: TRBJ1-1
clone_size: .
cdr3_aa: CASSQDIDRRVTEAFF
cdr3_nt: TGTGCCAGCAGCCAAGATATTGACAGACGGGTCACTGAAGCTTTCTTT

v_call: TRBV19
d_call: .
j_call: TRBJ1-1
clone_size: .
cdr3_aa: CASRRDVERTEAFF
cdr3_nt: TGTGCCAGTAGAAGGGACGTCGAGCGCACTGAAGCTTTCTTT

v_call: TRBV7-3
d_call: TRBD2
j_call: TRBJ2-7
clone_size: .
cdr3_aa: CASSPSGSYEQYF
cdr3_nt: TGTGCCAGCAGCCCTAGCGGGAGTTACGAGCAGTACTTC

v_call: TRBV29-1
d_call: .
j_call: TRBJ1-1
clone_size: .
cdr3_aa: CSVEEGPSTTEAFF
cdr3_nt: TGCAGCGTTGAAGAGGGTCCGAGTACGACTGAAGCTTTCTTT

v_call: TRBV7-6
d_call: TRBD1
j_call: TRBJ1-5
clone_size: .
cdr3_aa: CASSLGDSPNQPQHF
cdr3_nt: TGTGCCAGCAGCTTAGGGGACAGCCCAAATCAGCCCCAGCATTTT

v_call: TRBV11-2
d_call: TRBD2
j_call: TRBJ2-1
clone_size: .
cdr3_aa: CASSGRDYHNEQFF
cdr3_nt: TGTGCCAGCAGCGGCCGGGACTACCACAATGAGCAGTTCTTC

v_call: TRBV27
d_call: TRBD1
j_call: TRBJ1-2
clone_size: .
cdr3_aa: CASSPGQGAYGYTF
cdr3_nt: TGTGCCAGCAGTCCCGGACAGGGGGCCTATGGCTACACCTTC

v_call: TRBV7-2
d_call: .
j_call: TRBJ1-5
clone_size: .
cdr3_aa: CASSSTGDQPQHF
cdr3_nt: TGTGCCAGCAGCTCAACAGGCGACCAGCCCCAGCATTTT

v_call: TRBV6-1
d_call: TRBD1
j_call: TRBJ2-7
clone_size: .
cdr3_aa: CASRVQGGSYEQYF
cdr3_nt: TGTGCCAGCAGGGTACAGGGGGGCTCCTACGAGCAGTACTTC

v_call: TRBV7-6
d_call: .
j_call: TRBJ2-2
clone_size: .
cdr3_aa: CASRIATPGELFF
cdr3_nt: TGTGCCAGCAGAATAGCTACCCCCGGGGAGCTGTTTTTT

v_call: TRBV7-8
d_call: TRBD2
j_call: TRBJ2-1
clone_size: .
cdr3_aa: CASSLDSGASGNNEQFF
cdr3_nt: TGTGCCAGCAGCTTAGATTCGGGGGCTAGCGGGAACAATGAGCAGTTCTTC

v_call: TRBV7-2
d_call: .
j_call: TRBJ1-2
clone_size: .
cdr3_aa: CASSYKTGDNYGYTF
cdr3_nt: TGTGCCAGCAGCTATAAGACAGGAGATAACTATGGCTACACCTTC

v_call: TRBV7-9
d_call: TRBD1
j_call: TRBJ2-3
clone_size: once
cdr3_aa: CASSLVGQVATDTQYF
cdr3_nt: TGTGCCAGCAGCTTGGTCGGACAGGTTGCCACAGATACGCAGTATTTT

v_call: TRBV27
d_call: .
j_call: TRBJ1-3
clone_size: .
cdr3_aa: CASSLSTGNTIYF
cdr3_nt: TGTGCCAGCAGTTTATCGACAGGAAACACCATATATTTT

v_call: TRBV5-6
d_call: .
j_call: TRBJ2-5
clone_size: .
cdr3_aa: CASSAIDRTQETQYF
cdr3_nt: TGTGCCAGCAGCGCGATCGACAGGACGCAAGAGACCCAGTACTTC

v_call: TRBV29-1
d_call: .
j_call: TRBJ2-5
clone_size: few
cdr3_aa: CSVEEETQYF
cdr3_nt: TGCAGCGTCGAGGAAGAGACCCAGTACTTC

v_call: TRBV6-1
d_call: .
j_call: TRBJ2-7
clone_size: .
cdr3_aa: CASSDYGTPSSYEQYF
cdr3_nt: TGTGCCAGCAGTGACTATGGGACGCCCAGCTCCTACGAGCAGTACTTC

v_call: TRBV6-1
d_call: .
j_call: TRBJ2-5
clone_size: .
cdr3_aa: CASSFLLPYQETQYF
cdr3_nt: TGTGCCAGCAGTTTCCTCTTACCGTACCAAGAGACCCAGTACTTC

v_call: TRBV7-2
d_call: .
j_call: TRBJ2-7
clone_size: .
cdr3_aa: CASSAPGGFYEQYF
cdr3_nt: TGTGCCAGCAGCGCCCCCGGGGGATTCTACGAGCAGTACTTC

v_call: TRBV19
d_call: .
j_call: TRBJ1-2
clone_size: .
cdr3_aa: CASSFRSAGYTF
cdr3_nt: TGTGCCAGTAGTTTCCGCTCGGCTGGCTACACCTTC

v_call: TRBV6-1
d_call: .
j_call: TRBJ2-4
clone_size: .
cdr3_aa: CASSGVADATVKNIQYF
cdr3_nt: TGTGCCAGCAGTGGGGTCGCGGACGCGACGGTCAAAAACATTCAGTACTTC

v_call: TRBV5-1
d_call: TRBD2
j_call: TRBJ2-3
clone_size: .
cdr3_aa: CASSLGLAGEYTQYF
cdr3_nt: TGCGCCAGCAGCTTGGGGCTAGCGGGAGAATATACGCAGTATTTT

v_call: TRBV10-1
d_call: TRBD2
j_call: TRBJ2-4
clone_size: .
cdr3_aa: CASSEAIAGGSKNIQYF
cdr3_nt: TGCGCCAGCAGTGAGGCGATAGCGGGAGGGTCCAAAAACATTCAGTACTTC

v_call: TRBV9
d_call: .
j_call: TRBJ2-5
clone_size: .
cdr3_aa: CASSPGDLGGETQYF
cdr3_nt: TGTGCCAGCAGCCCAGGGGACCTAGGGGGGGAGACCCAGTACTTC

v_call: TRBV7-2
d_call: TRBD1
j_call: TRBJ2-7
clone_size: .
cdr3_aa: CASSLATWGQGLYEQYF
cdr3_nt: TGTGCCAGCAGCTTAGCCACCTGGGGACAGGGCCTCTACGAGCAGTACTTC

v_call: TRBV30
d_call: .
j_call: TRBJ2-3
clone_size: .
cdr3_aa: CAWSRLVRRADTQYF
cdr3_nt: TGTGCCTGGTCACGACTAGTAAGGCGGGCAGATACGCAGTATTTT

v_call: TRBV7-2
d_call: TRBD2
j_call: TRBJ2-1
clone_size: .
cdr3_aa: CASSAEGLVYNEQFF
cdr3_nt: TGTGCCAGCAGCGCCGAGGGACTAGTATACAATGAGCAGTTCTTC

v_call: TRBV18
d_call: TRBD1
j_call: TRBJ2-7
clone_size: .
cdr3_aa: CASSPGTGISYEQYF
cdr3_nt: TGTGCCAGCTCGCCCGGGACAGGGATATCCTACGAGCAGTACTTC

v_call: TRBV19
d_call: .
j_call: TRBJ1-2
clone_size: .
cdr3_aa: CASSIGYSLDGYTF
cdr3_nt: TGTGCCAGTAGTATAGGGTACAGTTTGGATGGCTACACCTTC

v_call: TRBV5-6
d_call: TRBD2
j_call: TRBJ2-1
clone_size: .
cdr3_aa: CASSPPQTSGRTDEQFF
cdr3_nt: TGTGCCAGCAGCCCGCCCCAGACTAGCGGGAGGACGGATGAGCAGTTCTTC

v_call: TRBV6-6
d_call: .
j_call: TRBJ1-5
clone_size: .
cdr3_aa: CASTQTDSNQPQHF
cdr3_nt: TGTGCCAGCACCCAGACAGATAGCAATCAGCCCCAGCATTTT

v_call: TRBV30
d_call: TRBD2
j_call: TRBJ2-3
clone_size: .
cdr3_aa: CAWTSGSYTQYF
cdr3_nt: TGTGCCTGGACTAGCGGGAGCTATACGCAGTATTTT

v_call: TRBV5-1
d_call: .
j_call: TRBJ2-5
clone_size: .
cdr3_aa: CASSLGGVQETQYF
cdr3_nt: TGCGCCAGCAGCTTAGGAGGGGTTCAAGAGACCCAGTACTTC

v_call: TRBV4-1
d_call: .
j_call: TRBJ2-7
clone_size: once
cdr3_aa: CASSQGIAFYEQYF
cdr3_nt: TGCGCCAGCAGCCAAGGAATCGCTTTCTACGAGCAGTACTTC

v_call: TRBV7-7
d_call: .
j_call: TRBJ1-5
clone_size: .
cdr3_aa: CASSLNSLLGQPQHF
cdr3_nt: TGTGCCAGCAGCTTGAATAGCCTGCTTGGGCAGCCCCAGCATTTT

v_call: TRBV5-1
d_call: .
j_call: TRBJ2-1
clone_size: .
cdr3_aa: CASSEAVTIAEQFF
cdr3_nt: TGCGCCAGCAGCGAGGCTGTAACTATTGCGGAGCAGTTCTTC

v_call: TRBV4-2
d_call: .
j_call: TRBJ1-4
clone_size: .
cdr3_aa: CASSQSQGIGEKLFF
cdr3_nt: TGTGCCAGCAGCCAATCACAGGGCATAGGTGAAAAACTGTTTTTT

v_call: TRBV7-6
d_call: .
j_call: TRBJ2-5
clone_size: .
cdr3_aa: CASSLSPTGALRTQYF
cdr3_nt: TGTGCCAGCAGCCTCAGCCCGACGGGGGCCTTACGGACCCAGTACTTC

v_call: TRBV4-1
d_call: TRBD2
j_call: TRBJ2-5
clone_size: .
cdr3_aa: CASSPGTSGVGQETQYF
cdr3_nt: TGCGCCAGCAGCCCCGGGACTAGCGGGGTTGGGCAAGAGACCCAGTACTTC

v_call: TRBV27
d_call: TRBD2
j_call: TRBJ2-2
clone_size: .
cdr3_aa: CASSTSGRGTGELFF
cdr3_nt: TGTGCCAGCAGTACTAGCGGGAGGGGCACCGGGGAGCTGTTTTTT

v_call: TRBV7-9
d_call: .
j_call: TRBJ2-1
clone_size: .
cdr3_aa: CASSLAGAGVASEYHEQFF
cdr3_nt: TGTGCCAGCAGCTTAGCCGGGGCAGGTGTGGCTAGCGAATACCATGAGCAGTTCTTC

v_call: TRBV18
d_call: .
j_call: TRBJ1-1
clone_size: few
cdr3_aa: CASSLFRGNTEAFF
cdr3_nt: TGTGCCAGCTCACTTTTCAGGGGGAACACTGAAGCTTTCTTT

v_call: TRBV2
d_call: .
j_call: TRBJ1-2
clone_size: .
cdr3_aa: CASTPGGSNGYTF
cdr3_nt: TGTGCCAGCACCCCGGGGGGGTCCAATGGCTACACCTTC

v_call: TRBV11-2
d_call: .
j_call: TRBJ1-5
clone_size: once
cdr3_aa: CASSLAWAQPQHF
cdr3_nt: TGTGCCAGCAGCTTAGCATGGGCGCAGCCCCAGCATTTT

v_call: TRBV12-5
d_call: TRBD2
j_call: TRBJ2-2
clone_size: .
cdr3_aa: CASGLVQGGLAGVRELFF
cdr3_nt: TGTGCTAGTGGTTTGGTACAGGGGGGACTAGCGGGAGTCCGGGAGCTGTTTTTT